The text below deals with one TCR beta chain. What it recognizes is unknown. Mismatch with germline at one junction end may stem from a read error. Peripheral blood, together with lesional scalp punch biopsies, was collected from alopecia areata patients. RNA was extracted and reverse transcribed into cDNA as the sequencing template. Clones were read by immunoSEQ multiplex PCR, and TCRdb kept only the in-frame ones, dropping some. In the table there are 120,000 to 150,000 clones, 85% to 90% of which are singletons. This entry is derived from a study of CD8+ T cells in alopecia areata. As for the study in general: Those treated were given oral tofacitinib at 5 to 10 mg twice daily. Study-wide results and caveats: Resident alphabeta T-cell populations of normal skin are likewise subject to sequencing in scalp samples.

The sequencing here drew on CD8+ T cells sorted from blood, taken at week 0. This sequence was found in a human donor with alopecia areata.

The CDR3 sequence is CASSERGQIF. CDR3 sequence (DNA): TGTGCCAGCAGTGAACGGGGGCAGATCTTC. The chain is built from TRBV2 and TRBJ2-1, with D possibly called TRBD1 or TRBD2 (6 bases each). There are 10 residues in the CDR3. In germline, CDR1 is SNHLY, CDR2 FYNNEI.